This T cell receptor (beta chain) is drawn from a study of technical replicates of blood from four donors. TCRdb's table, derived via immunoSEQ multiplex PCR, lists solely in-frame clones and lacks some. Among 65,000 to 85,000 clones listed, approximately 93% were seen once. Trimming took 0 bases from V and 8 from J; bases not matched to a gene: 10. This CDR3 has 16 amino acids. Germline V gives CDR1 SGHDN, CDR2 FVKESK. The origin of this receptor is a human donor in good health. The chain joins TRBV14 to TRBJ2-1, with 7 bases matching TRBD2. The material sequenced was T cells isolated from PBMCs. The CDR3 is CASSQEPGRALDEQFF. The CDR3 DNA reads as TGTGCCAGCAGCCAAGAACCGGGGAGGGCCCTCGATGAGCAGTTCTTC. Full variable domain (remainder filled in from reference TRBV14 and TRBJ2-1): EAGVTQFPSHSVIEKGQTVTLRCDPISGHDNLYWYRRVMGKEIKFLLHFVKESKQDESGMPNNRFLAERTGGTYSTLKVQPAELEDSGVYFCASSQEPGRALDEQFFGPGTRLTVL.